The 8 T cell receptor beta chains below come from one sample, sequenced in a study of blood T cells in healthy people across ages. A J-beta primer mix and a sample-barcoded 5' primer were used in a second PCR of about 7 to 12 cycles. Each CDR3 protein is one row after TCRdb ran MiXCR on the 5' RACE reads. The repertoire holds fewer than 950,000 distinct CDR3 sequences, about 36% seen once, with 10% to 15% in the top ten. Sequenced material: blood. These receptors originate from a man between 18 and 35 years old in good health.

This clonotype was counted only a few times. The genes are TRBV6-5 and TRBJ2-7; possible D gene TRBD1, 5 bases. CDR1 MNHEY and CDR2 SVGAGI come from the germline V gene. Trimming took off 0 bases at V and 1 base at J, with 10 bases between the two ends. The CDR3 sequence is 15 residues long. The CDR3 reads CASSYSSRQSYEQYF. CDR3 DNA: TGTGCCAGCAGTTACTCGAGCAGACAGTCCTACGAGCAGTACTTC.

This chain links TRBV5-1 with TRBJ1-1; D call uncertain. This CDR3 contains 15 residues. The V gene lost 0 bases and the J gene lost 0 bases, with 9 bases spanning the gap. Looked up from germline, CDR1 is SGHRS and CDR2 is YFSETQ. The CDR3 reads CASSLVQLMNTEAFF. The CDR3 DNA sequence: TGCGCCAGCAGCTTGGTGCAGCTAATGAACACTGAAGCTTTCTTT. The full variable domain, completed using reference TRBV5-1 and TRBJ1-1, is KAGVTQTPRYLIKTRGQQVTLSCSPISGHRSVSWYQQTPGQGLQFLFEYFSETQRNKGNFPGRFSGRQFSNSRSEMNVSTLELGDSALYLCASSLVQLMNTEAFFGQGTRLTVV.

This clonotype was seen only a few times. This chain links TRBV7-3 with TRBJ2-3; TRBD2 aligns across 11 bases. CDR3 size: 19 residues. CDR1 is SGHTA and CDR2 is FQGTGA in the germline V gene. The ends lost 1 base at V and 4 bases at J; junction bases unmatched: 13. CDR3 bases: TGTGCCAGCAGCTTAAGGGACCGTGGTAGCGGGGGGGCCTCAGATACGCAGTATTTT. It translates to CASSLRDRGSGGASDTQYF. The full variable domain, rest sourced from reference TRBV7-3 and TRBJ2-3, is GAGVSQTPSNKVTEKGKYVELRCDPISGHTALYWYRQSLGQGPEFLIYFQGTGAADDSGLPNDRFFAVRPEGSVSTLKIQRTERGDSAVYLCASSLRDRGSGGASDTQYFGPGTRLTVL.

This clonotype was counted a few times. The chain carries TRBV28 and TRBJ1-4; D is unresolved. There are 14 residues in the CDR3. The V gene lost 3 bases and the J gene lost 4 bases, with 9 bases spanning the gap. Per the germline V gene, CDR1 is MDHEN and CDR2 is SYDVKM. This CDR3 reads CASSLNRYNEKLFF. The DNA for the CDR3 is TGTGCCAGCAGTTTGAACAGATATAATGAAAAACTGTTTTTT.

This clonotype was detected a few times. This rearrangement joins TRBV20-1 to TRBJ1-2; 7 bases match TRBD1. CDR1 DFQATT and CDR2 SNEGSKA come from the germline V gene (reference sequence). The length of the CDR3 is 15 residues. J was trimmed by 8 bases and V by 0 bases; bases with no gene match: 12. The CDR3 region has the DNA TGCAGTGCTAGAGAAACACAAACAGGGGTCGAGGGCTACACCTTC. Its protein product is CSARETQTGVEGYTF.

This clonotype was counted between two and nine times. The chain combines TRBV7-9 with TRBJ2-5; D gene uncertain. Germline CDR1 and CDR2: SEHNR and FQNEAQ (reference sequence). V lost 2 bases and J lost 11, with 27 bases in between. This CDR3 contains 17 residues. The CDR3 coding sequence is TGTGCCAGCAGCTTAAGAGACAAGGGTAGATCCTACAATGAGCAGTACTTC. Its translation is CASSLRDKGRSYNEQYF.

This clonotype was recorded a few times. The V and J genes are TRBV4-3 and TRBJ2-3, with D tentatively TRBD2 (5 bases). The ends were cut back, 0 bases at V and 4 bases at J, with 11 bases in the middle. Per germline, CDR1 LGHNA and CDR2 YSLEER. There are 15 residues in the CDR3. CDR3 DNA sequence: TGCGCCAGCAGCCAAGATCAGGACGGGGCAGATACGCAGTATTTT. This translates into CASSQDQDGADTQYF.

The rearrangement uses TRBV20-1 and TRBJ1-4, with 7 bases lining up with TRBD1. Germline CDR1 and CDR2: DFQATT and SNEGSKA (reference sequence). V lost 5 bases to trimming and J lost 6 bases; unmatched junction nucleotides: 9. CDR3 length: 14 residues. The CDR3 loop is CSAARQGRDEKLFF. In nucleotides, the CDR3 is TGCAGTGCTGCCCGACAGGGAAGGGATGAAAAACTGTTTTTT.